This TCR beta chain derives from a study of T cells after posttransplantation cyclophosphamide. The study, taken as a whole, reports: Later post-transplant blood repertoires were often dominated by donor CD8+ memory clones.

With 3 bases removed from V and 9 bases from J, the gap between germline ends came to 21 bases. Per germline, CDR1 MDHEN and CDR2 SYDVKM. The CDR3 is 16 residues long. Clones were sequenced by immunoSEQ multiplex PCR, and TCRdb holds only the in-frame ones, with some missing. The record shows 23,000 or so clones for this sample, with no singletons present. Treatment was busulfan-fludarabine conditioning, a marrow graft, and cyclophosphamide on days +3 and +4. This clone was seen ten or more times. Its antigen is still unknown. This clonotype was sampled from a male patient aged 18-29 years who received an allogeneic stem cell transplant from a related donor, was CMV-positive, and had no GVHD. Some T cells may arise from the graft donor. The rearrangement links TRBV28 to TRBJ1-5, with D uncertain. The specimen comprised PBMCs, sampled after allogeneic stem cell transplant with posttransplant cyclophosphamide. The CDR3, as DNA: TGTGCCAGCAGTTTTCCCGGGGTTTTATTCGGGCCGCCCCAGCATTTT. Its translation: CASSFPGVLFGPPQHF.